Presented here are 8 T cell receptor beta chains from one specimen sequenced in a study of yellow fever vaccine responses in identical twins (dated by TCRdb to 2016 to 2018). Preparation of the library involved RT-PCR. The listed sequencing device is Illumina HiSeq 2500. Using fastp trimming at Q25 and MiXCR clonotype assembly, TCRdb reanalyzed the public sequencing data and kept in-frame beta chains. Records with the same CDR3 protein are collapsed into one entry carrying the most frequent genes and DNA. The sample includes approximately 16,000 distinct CDR3 sequences, with roughly 85% observed a single time. Roughly 2% of the sample comes from the top ten. The sample was T cells from blood (PBMCs), unsorted or a sorted subset (not recorded which), taken before or after yellow fever vaccination (not recorded which). These receptors all come from a woman aged 18-35 years who received the yellow fever vaccine. Donor details come from another sample of the same person, matched by shared clones.

This clonotype was picked up a small number of times. The chain links TRBV6-4 to TRBJ1-1, with D hard to call. Germline V CDR1 and CDR2: MRHNA, SNTAGT. V was trimmed by 4 bases and J by 4 bases, leaving 13 bases between them. The CDR3 totals 14 residues. The CDR3 loop reads CASSASGWGTEAFF. The CDR3 DNA reads as TGTGCCAGCAGTGCCTCCGGGTGGGGCACTGAAGCTTTCTTT.

The chain joins TRBV2 to TRBJ2-3; D uncertain. Germline-derived CDR1 and CDR2 are SNHLY and FYNNEI. The CDR3 is 12 residues long. V shed 4 bases and J shed 4 bases, with 6 bases lying between them. The CDR3 reads CASSVTADTQYF. The DNA of the CDR3 is TGTGCCAGCAGTGTCACCGCAGATACGCAGTATTTT.

This chain uses TRBV18 with TRBJ2-7; 9 bases match TRBD1. The V gene's germline CDR1 is KGHSH and CDR2 LQKENI. The CDR3 has 15 amino acids. With 3 bases clipped from V and 2 bases from J, the junction kept 5 bases outside the gene matches. The CDR3 here is CASSPRQGGAYEQYF. The DNA of the CDR3 is TGTGCCAGCTCACCGCGACAGGGGGGCGCCTACGAGCAGTACTTC.

The chain couples TRBV12-3 or TRBV12-4 to TRBJ2-7; D gene uncertain. V was shortened by 5 bases and J by 7 bases, with 15 bases between the two germline ends. CDR3 length: 13 amino acids. The CDR3 region is CASSTPMFGEQYF. In nucleotides, the CDR3 is TGTGCCAGCAGTACCCCCATGTTTGGTGAGCAGTACTTC.

The chain links TRBV19 to TRBJ2-7; D is possibly TRBD2 (6 bases). The V end lost 3 bases, the J end lost 0 bases, and 9 bases lay between the germline ends. The CDR3 extends over 14 amino acids. CDR1 and CDR2 from the germline V gene are LNHDA and SQIVND (reference sequence). The CDR3, as DNA: TGTGCCAGTAGTATCGCGGGGTCCTCCTACGAGCAGTACTTC. This translates into CASSIAGSSYEQYF.

This sequence joins TRBV6-2 or TRBV6-3 and TRBJ2-1; the D is unclear. The germline CDR1 and CDR2 sequences are MNHEY and SVGEGT. The CDR3 has 14 amino acids. V was trimmed by 2 bases and J by 3 bases, leaving 8 bases between them. The CDR3 reads CASSYTESYNEQFF. The CDR3 bases are TGTGCCAGCAGTTACACAGAGAGCTACAATGAGCAGTTCTTC.

This chain links TRBV10-3 with TRBJ1-5; 7 bases map to TRBD1. Trimming removed 0 bases from V and 7 bases from J; junction bases left unmatched: 3. This CDR3 comprises 14 residues. Per the germline V gene, CDR1 is ENHRY and CDR2 is SYGVKD. CDR3 in amino acids: CAISESTGRQPQHF. The CDR3 DNA sequence: TGTGCCATCAGTGAGTCGACAGGGAGGCAGCCCCAGCATTTT.

In its sample, this clonotype was seen once. The chain is built from TRBV18 and TRBJ2-5; D might be TRBD2 (5 bases). Trimming stripped 1 base from V and 2 bases from J, with 17 bases between. The germline CDR1 and CDR2 sequences are KGHSH and LQKENI. CDR3 length: 17 amino acids. This chain's CDR3 is CASSPLGAPDIQETQYF. Here the CDR3 DNA reads TGTGCCAGCTCACCACTGGGAGCTCCGGATATTCAAGAGACCCAGTACTTC.